The entry below gives a single T cell receptor (beta chain) sequence along with its context. In this sample, this clone turned up a few times. Its antigen is unknown. No much larger clonotype is one base removed from it; base qualities were not supplied. The cohort was made up of approximately 670 healthy bone marrow donors. At the time of sampling, all cohort members were nominally healthy, though unrecorded immune exposures were likely present. The donor tested CMV seronegative and was one of the 352 seronegative cohort members. Each donor provided a peripheral blood sample, and peripheral blood mononuclear cells were used for TCR beta sequencing. Genomic DNA extraction from the blood cell samples was performed with the Qiagen DNeasy Blood Extraction Kit. The entry originates in a study of cytomegalovirus exposure and HLA in healthy donors (dated by TCRdb to between 2016 and 2019). Background on the whole study: An earlier analysis of roughly 500 of the donors reported under 300 Gb of sequence data and 95 million to 130 million unique TCR beta sequences obtained from some 200 million T cells. The aim of the study was to test whether cataloging public T cell receptors could identify signatures of past pathogen exposure. All discovery cohort repertoires had been generated on a single sequencing platform. Rather than drawing on any new phenotypic data, the later analysis identified candidate immune exposures from TCR beta sequences and the way those sequences occurred across donors. Donor age, sex, ethnicity and CMV serostatus were compiled together with the repertoire data. Across 398 genotyped donors of the cohort, an average of approximately 240,000 unique TCR beta nucleotide sequences per donor were sequenced, and around 19% of those sequences were non-productive. Genome-wide SNP genotypes for about 65% of the roughly 700 donors were used in a later genetic analysis, which treated that subset as a discovery cohort. Because of strong linkage in the cohort, roughly five DR-DQ haplotypes were treated as single units for association and clustering. A later analysis re-analyzed previously published TCR beta repertoires from hundreds of donors and added high-resolution HLA genotyping to study TCR occurrence patterns. Both class I and class II loci were covered by HLA typing, at four-digit resolution. Among the approximately 400 genotyped donors, roughly 80% belonged to the genetic ancestry cluster associated with self-reported Caucasian donors. The number of typed donors differed by locus: about 629-630 for A, B, C, DRB1 and DQB1; about 520 for DQA1; approximately 600 for DPA1; and 450 to 480 for DPB1. In addition to the first cohort of roughly 700 subjects, a separate validation cohort of 100 to 150 different subjects was used. High-throughput TCR immunosequencing, statistical association of individual TCRs with disease status, and machine learning were combined to predict cytomegalovirus infection status. An early release that covered more than 550 HLA-typed donors contained about 300 gigabases of sequencing data and about 84 million unique TCR sequences. In an earlier analysis of roughly 580 of the donors, high-throughput TCR beta sequencing was used to judge whether each TCR beta V gene segment behaved as functional or pseudogenic. Using immunosequencing, the study profiled T cell repertoires from about 610 subjects and related those repertoires to cytomegalovirus serostatus.

The receptor library was made with the immunoSEQ multiplex PCR assay. For the multiplex PCR, a mixture combining 60 forward primers for TCR Vbeta segments and 13 reverse primers for TCR Jbeta segments was used. The CDR3 region of rearranged TCR beta genes was amplified from genomic DNA by a multiplex PCR assay. The Illumina HiSeq System was used to sequence the amplified TCR beta libraries as 87-base-pair reads. Turning to the authors' computational methods: In a later analysis, tens of millions of unique TCR beta chains were counted across the approximately 640 repertoires, and around 10 million of these chains were shared by at least two donors. Raw reads were error-corrected and collapsed into unique sequences by a nearest-neighbor algorithm in which closely related sequences were merged to remove PCR and sequencing errors. CDR3 sequences were aligned to IMGT reference sequences to assign V, D and J gene segments. For a sequence to be retained, a match of at least six nucleotides to both a V gene segment and a J gene segment was required. Rearrangements were called productive when the CDR3 lacked stop codons and stayed in frame with V and J; all others were non-productive. CDR3 was defined according to IMGT convention as the region running from the second conserved V-encoded cysteine to the conserved J-encoded phenylalanine. The earlier analysis of approximately 590 of the donors excluded any sequence lacking an unambiguous match to a single V gene segment. In an earlier analysis of roughly 600 of the donors, a V segment was called functional when productive rearrangements were above 56.7%, and segregating when the standard deviation between donors exceeded 5%. To diagnose cytomegalovirus status from the catalog of TCR beta chain sequences, a statistical classification framework was built. V and J gene assignment, in a later analysis, came from comparing TCR nucleotide sequences with IMGT/GENE-DB human TR gene sequences. A later analysis assigned CDR3 sequences and most-parsimonious VDJ recombination scenarios with the TCRdist pipeline. In a later analysis, every TCR beta chain was defined by the combination of its CDR3 amino acid sequence and its V-gene family, and reads without a unique V-gene family were dropped. As a way to deal with suspected cross-contamination and a sequencing artifact, a later analysis dropped approximately 570 nucleotide sequences that were highly shared and had low generation probability. In a later analysis, a clonal expansion index was calculated for each public chain from normalized within-repertoire ranks of inferred template counts. In a later analysis, generation probabilities were computed using a VDJ recombination model fitted to out-of-frame rearrangements, and the results were checked against IGoR. Hypergeometric tests were used in a later analysis to score TCR-TCR, TCR-HLA and TCR-CMV co-occurrence, with a repertoire-size bias correction applied to the TCR pairs. In a later analysis, false discovery rates were estimated by permuting HLA or CMV assignments 20 times. In a later analysis, co-occurring TCRs were grouped with DBSCAN, and TCRdist sequence similarity was added when clustering was performed within HLA-allele-positive subsets. Co-occurrence clustering excluded repertoires with fewer than 30,000 or more than 120,000 public chains, plus five with anomalous nucleotide sharing. In TCRdb, the immuneACCESS table is reduced to in-frame sequences with V and J assigned. These tables do not hold every clone; where another copy was compared, an unresolved V gene accounts for under half, and the others remain unexplained. V, J and clone size reflect that table, while D and trimming were determined from the DNA. In this sample the table shows 120,000 to 150,000 clones, roughly three fifths of which occur a single time. Approximately 1.7% of the sample rests with the top ten.

What the authors observed across the whole study: Specific HLA alleles were associated with roughly 16,000 TCR beta sequences at a false discovery rate of 0.05 in a later analysis. In the study, 150 to 200 TCR beta chains were listed as associated with cytomegalovirus. A cluster of highly shared sequence variants was judged likely to be a technical artifact of the sequencing pipeline. Because some donors lacked HLA typing at each locus, the association tests relied only on the typed subset. The only immune exposure information available for the cohort was CMV serostatus. Correlated functional status among segregating V segments might be attributable to linkage disequilibrium, but an unknown experimental factor could not be ruled out. The classifier was reported to diagnose cytomegalovirus status with high specificity and sensitivity in both the original cohort and the validation cohort. A further reported finding was that TCR beta sequences accurately predicted the HLA-A and HLA-B alleles for most subjects in the first cohort. It was suggested by the authors that the approach could potentially be generalized to other disease states and immunological phenotypes. A later analysis found that most CMV-associated TCR beta chains appeared HLA-restricted, with HLA associations seemingly driven largely by CMV exposure. In an earlier analysis of 587 of the donors, most TCR beta V segments appeared in productive rearrangements about 87% or about 30% of the time, broadly matching IMGT annotations. Because the 87-base-pair reads could not distinguish some IMGT-functional V segments, including TRBV6-2 and TRBV6-3, those segments were excluded. Several of the top co-occurrence clusters appeared to be linked to parvovirus B19, influenza, CMV and Epstein-Barr virus, according to a later analysis. In a later analysis, HLA-associated TCR beta chains were found to be more clonally expanded and to have lower generation probabilities than equally common non-associated chains. The cohort was sequenced for TCR beta chains only, and without alpha or paired-chain data the features that could be detected were limited. Because counts were too low, about 18 rarely observed V segments, including chromosome 9 orphons, were excluded from the earlier analysis of 500 to 700 of the donors. A few of the identified cytomegalovirus-associated TCR beta chains were confirmed in vitro to be specific for cytomegalovirus antigens. Assigning TCR associations to individual alleles was difficult when HLA alleles, especially DR and DQ, strongly co-occurred. Across donors, most TCR sequences were observed very rarely, whereas some public TCRs were present in many individuals. The presence/absence analyses assumed that sequencing depth was roughly uniform across donors, and that assumption may not be true. In a later analysis, TCR association rates were found to vary across HLA loci, with the most associated TCRs seen for DRB1 alleles and the fewest for HLA-C alleles. An association between a missense DCLRE1C variant and V-gene and J-gene trimming of TCR beta chains was found in a later genetic analysis and replicated in an independent cohort. According to a later genetic analysis, donors in an Asian-associated ancestry cluster had fewer N-insertions in productive TCRs than the roughly 670-donor mean.

Based on the germline V gene (reference sequence), the CDR1 and CDR2 sequences are PRHDT and FYEKMQ. The CDR3 has 13 amino acids, counting the end cysteine and phenylalanine. Just CDR3 DNA is preserved here, 39 bases in frame from base 1. Trimming leaves V shorter by 6 bases and J shorter by 4 bases, with the junction holding 4 bases beyond the gene matches. This receptor chain uses TRBV13 and TRBJ1-1, and 8 junction bases match TRBD1. Specimen: PBMCs. This sequence was found in a male donor in good health and CMV-seronegative. The CDR3 amino acid sequence is: CASSLTGGTEAFF. DNA sequence: TGTGCCAGCAGTTTAACAGGGGGCACTGAAGCTTTCTTT.